Following are 26 T cell receptor beta chains from one sample sequenced in a study of control samples from healthy donors and cancer patients. Assay: immunoSEQ multiplex PCR; the TCRdb copy retains only in-frame clones and omits some. The table lists 200,000 or so clones, roughly nine tenths of them singletons. The sample taken for sequencing was blood. These receptors were obtained from a young man in good health.

The J gene is TRBJ1-1, the V gene TRBV5-1; D might be TRBD1 (5 bases). Germline V gives CDR1 SGHRS, CDR2 YFSETQ. V shed 0 bases and J shed 1 base, with 16 bases lying between them. CDR3 length: 17 residues. This CDR3 reads CASSLDLGVVGNTEAFF. The CDR3 DNA is TGCGCCAGCAGCTTGGATTTGGGGGTTGTGGGGAACACTGAAGCTTTCTTT. The whole variable domain, filled in from reference TRBV5-1 and TRBJ1-1, reads KAGVTQTPRYLIKTRGQQVTLSCSPISGHRSVSWYQQTPGQGLQFLFEYFSETQRNKGNFPGRFSGRQFSNSRSEMNVSTLELGDSALYLCASSLDLGVVGNTEAFFGQGTRLTVV.

About this clone itself: The sample holds other DNA sequences that translate to the same CDR3. The chain links TRBV11-2 to TRBJ2-1, with D uncertain. CDR3 length: 14 residues. Per the germline V gene, CDR1 is SGHAT and CDR2 is FQNNGV. The germline V and J ends were trimmed by 1 base and 0 bases, with 4 bases remaining between them. CDR3 loop: CASSLAGSYNEQFF. The CDR3 nucleotides are TGTGCCAGCAGCTTAGCGGGCTCCTACAATGAGCAGTTCTTC.

This chain connects TRBV7-9 to TRBJ1-1; D unresolved. The CDR3 has 12 residues. V was trimmed by 5 bases and J by 6 bases, leaving 10 bases between them. The V gene's germline CDR1 is SEHNR and CDR2 FQNEAQ (reference sequence). The CDR3 region has the DNA TGTGCCAGCAGCCTAGACACCGCTGAAGCTTTCTTT. This translates into CASSLDTAEAFF. Together with reference TRBV7-9 and TRBJ1-1, the CDR3 gives the full variable domain: DTGVSQNPRHKITKRGQNVTFRCDPISEHNRLYWYRQTLGQGPEFLTYFQNEAQLEKSRLLSDRFSAERPKGSFSTLEIQRTEQGDSAMYLCASSLDTAEAFFGQGTRLTVV.

DNA for the CDR3: TGTGCCAGCTCACGGAATAGCGGGGGGTCCTTAGAGACCCAGTACTTC. Its protein is CASSRNSGGSLETQYF. V is TRBV18 and J is TRBJ2-5; 10 nucleotides agree with TRBD2. CDR1 is KGHSH, CDR2 LQKENI, per germline. The CDR3 is made up of 16 amino acids. J was trimmed by 4 bases and V by 4 bases; bases with no gene match: 9.

The chain recombines TRBV12-3 or TRBV12-4 with TRBJ1-1, with TRBD1 as a possible D gene (5 bases). The CDR3 loop spans 12 amino acids. V was shortened by 2 bases and J by 8 bases, with 9 bases between the two germline ends. The CDR3 DNA reads TGTGCCAGCAGTTTATTCGGGGGAGAAGCTTTCTTT. It translates to CASSLFGGEAFF.

The chain couples TRBV27 to TRBJ1-2, with D perhaps matching TRBD1 (5 bases). The germline gives CDR1 MNHEY, CDR2 SMNVEV (reference sequence). The CDR3 length is 15 residues. Trimming removed 4 bases from V and 0 bases from J, with 12 bases in between. CDR3 bases: TGTGCCAGCAGTTATAACAGGTCGCCTAACTATGGCTACACCTTC. Protein sequence: CASSYNRSPNYGYTF.

The J gene is TRBJ1-1, the V gene TRBV18, with 7 positions matching TRBD1. Trimming removed 2 bases from V and 4 bases from J; junction bases left unmatched: 4. Per the germline V gene, CDR1 is KGHSH and CDR2 is LQKENI. The CDR3 is made up of 14 amino acids. CDR3 coding DNA: TGTGCCAGCTCACCAACAGGGGTGACCACTGAAGCTTTCTTT. It codes for CASSPTGVTTEAFF.

The chain recombines TRBV15 with TRBJ1-6; the match to TRBD1 covers 7 bases. Losses at the gene ends were 3 bases for V and 13 bases for J; bases not matched to a gene: 6. Germline V gives CDR1 LNHNV, CDR2 YYDKDF (reference sequence). The CDR3 is made up of 13 amino acids. The CDR3 spells CATSSRGRGPLHF. Here the CDR3 DNA reads TGTGCCACCAGCAGCAGGGGGAGAGGGCCCCTCCACTTT.

The rearrangement uses TRBV6-1 and TRBJ1-2; D might be TRBD1 (5 bases). Germline lookup yields CDR1 MNHNS and CDR2 SASEGT. The CDR3 totals 15 residues. With 3 bases removed from V and 5 bases from J, the gap between germline ends came to 16 bases. The CDR3 sequence is CASSDRGGLSYGYTF. The CDR3 bases are TGTGCCAGCAGTGACCGGGGGGGTTTAAGTTATGGCTACACCTTC.

The V call is TRBV5-1, the J call TRBJ2-1, with 9 nucleotides matching TRBD1. This CDR3 is 16 amino acids long. V lost 4 bases, J lost 0 bases, and 5 bases stayed unmatched. CDR1 and CDR2 (germline): SGHRS, YFSETQ. The CDR3 reads CASSPGTGSSYNEQFF. The CDR3 nucleotides read TGCGCCAGCAGCCCCGGGACAGGGAGCTCCTACAATGAGCAGTTCTTC.

The CDR3 DNA is TGTGCCAGCAGCCCCAGGGCCTACGAGCAGTACTTC. Protein: CASSPRAYEQYF. The chain combines TRBV7-2 with TRBJ2-7; TRBD1 is a possible D gene (5 bases). Trimming pared 5 bases from V and 2 bases from J, leaving 7 bases between. This CDR3 is 12 amino acids long. Germline CDR1 reads SGHTA; CDR2 reads FQGNSA.

This clone was recorded only once. The chain couples TRBV7-9 to TRBJ1-1; 8 nucleotides agree with TRBD1. The junction had 5 bases not matched to a gene; V was cut back by 5 bases and J by 0 bases. Germline lookup yields CDR1 SEHNR and CDR2 FQNEAQ (reference sequence). CDR3 length: 15 residues. CDR3 sequence reads: CASSLWTGMNTEAFF. The CDR3 region has the DNA TGTGCCAGCAGCCTATGGACAGGGATGAACACTGAAGCTTTCTTT.

V is TRBV6-5 and J is TRBJ1-5, with 7 bases fitting TRBD1. V lost 6 bases and J lost 6; bases outside the gene matches: 5. The CDR3 is made up of 13 amino acids. Germline V gene data show CDR1 as MNHEY and CDR2 as SVGAGI. For the CDR3, the DNA is TGTGCCAGCAGGACAGGGTTGGGTCAGCCCCAGCATTTT. It is translated as CASRTGLGQPQHF.

The chain links TRBV5-1 to TRBJ2-3; D not certain. The CDR3 consists of 14 residues. Trimming took 4 bases from V and 2 from J, leaving 11 bases between them. Per the germline V gene, CDR1 is SGHRS and CDR2 is YFSETQ. CDR3 in DNA: TGCGCCAGCAGCCCTGACGGGTACACAGATACGCAGTATTTT. Protein: CASSPDGYTDTQYF.

The rearrangement links TRBV5-8 to TRBJ1-3; unclear D gene. The CDR3 is made up of 14 amino acids. Germline V lookup: CDR1 SGHTS, CDR2 YDEGEE. Trimming pared 2 bases from V and 0 bases from J, leaving 6 bases between. CDR3 protein: CASSFGYSGNTIYF. CDR3 sequence (DNA): TGTGCCAGCAGCTTTGGTTACTCTGGAAACACCATATATTTT.

This chain links TRBV6-5 with TRBJ1-2; unclear D gene. CDR3 length: 13 residues. V gave up 8 bases and J gave up 4 bases, with 14 bases separating them. Germline lookup yields CDR1 MNHEY and CDR2 SVGAGI. CDR3 protein: CASWPYVGYGYTF. CDR3 DNA sequence: TGTGCCAGCTGGCCTTACGTTGGCTATGGCTACACCTTC.

The chain employs TRBV5-6 and TRBJ2-7; 10 nucleotides agree with TRBD1. V shed 7 bases, J shed 3 bases, and the junction held 4 bases outside the gene matches. Germline CDR1 reads SGHDT; CDR2 reads YYEEEE. The CDR3 is 13 residues long. CDR3 sequence (DNA): TGTGCCAGCCTGGGACAGGGGAGCTACGAGCAGTACTTC. Translation gives CASLGQGSYEQYF.

This chain uses TRBV7-9 with TRBJ2-7, with 9 bases fitting TRBD1. V gave up 5 bases and J gave up 5 bases; unmatched junction bases: 4. The CDR3 consists of 13 residues. The V gene's germline CDR1 is SEHNR and CDR2 FQNEAQ (reference sequence). The CDR3: CASSHRGRDEQYF. CDR3 coding DNA: TGTGCCAGCAGCCACAGGGGGCGGGACGAGCAGTACTTC. Filled out from reference TRBV7-9 and TRBJ2-7, the complete variable domain reads DTGVSQNPRHKITKRGQNVTFRCDPISEHNRLYWYRQTLGQGPEFLTYFQNEAQLEKSRLLSDRFSAERPKGSFSTLEIQRTEQGDSAMYLCASSHRGRDEQYFGPGTRLTVT.

The genes are TRBV19 and TRBJ2-7; possibly TRBD1 for D (6 bases). Germline V gene sequence: CDR1 LNHDA, CDR2 SQIVND (reference sequence). V shed 1 base and J shed 6 bases, with 10 bases lying between them. This CDR3 is built from 13 residues. CDR3: CASSIAQGIEQYF. As DNA, the CDR3 is TGTGCCAGTAGTATAGCACAGGGTATCGAGCAGTACTTC.

The V gene is TRBV18, the J gene TRBJ1-1; TRBD1 is a possible D gene (6 bases). The CDR3 has 17 amino acids. V was pared by 0 bases and J by 3 bases, with 17 bases between. CDR1 is KGHSH, CDR2 LQKENI, per germline. CDR3: CASSPPVAGGGDTEAFF. The CDR3, as DNA: TGTGCCAGCTCACCACCGGTGGCCGGGGGCGGGGACACTGAAGCTTTCTTT.

The gene calls are TRBV19 and TRBJ2-6; D not certain. Trimming removed 7 bases from V and 0 bases from J, with 4 bases in between. The CDR3 totals 13 residues. The V gene's germline CDR1 is LNHDA and CDR2 SQIVND (reference sequence). The CDR3 protein is CASISSGANVLTF. The DNA of the CDR3 is TGTGCCAGTATAAGCTCTGGGGCCAACGTCCTGACTTTC.

The rearrangement links TRBV5-1 to TRBJ1-1, with TRBD1 as a possible D gene (5 bases). Germline CDR1 is SGHRS and CDR2 is YFSETQ. The CDR3 has 17 amino acids. The ends were cut back, 2 bases at V and 6 bases at J, with 23 bases in the middle. DNA for the CDR3: TGCGCCAGCAGCTTTCGTCGGGACGGGACCGGAAGAGCTGAAGCTTTCTTT. Protein: CASSFRRDGTGRAEAFF.

V gene TRBV9 combines with J gene TRBJ1-5, with TRBD1 matching over 8 bases. Trimming cost V 5 bases and J 6 bases; bases outside gene matches: 4. This CDR3 is 13 amino acids long. Germline V CDR1 and CDR2: SGDLS, YYNGEE. The DNA for the CDR3 is TGTGCCAGCAGTCAGGGGGCGGGTCAGCCCCAGCATTTT. Amino acid sequence: CASSQGAGQPQHF.

This rearrangement joins TRBV7-9 to TRBJ1-2; 7 bases line up with TRBD1. This CDR3 region has 13 residues. Per the germline V gene, CDR1 is SEHNR and CDR2 is FQNEAQ (reference sequence). V dropped 5 bases and J dropped 4; count of bases not matched to a gene: 4. For the CDR3, the DNA is TGTGCCAGCAGCCAGGACAGGATCTATGGCTACACCTTC. Its translation is CASSQDRIYGYTF.

V usage is TRBV12-3 or TRBV12-4 and J usage is TRBJ2-1, with D hard to call. This CDR3 is 13 amino acids long. V lost 2 bases and J 4 bases, leaving 6 bases between the germline ends. Here the CDR3 DNA reads TGTGCCAGCAGTTTAAGGTTATACAATGAGCAGTTCTTC. It specifies CASSLRLYNEQFF.

The rearrangement uses TRBV5-6 and TRBJ1-2, with no clear D. The germline V and J ends were trimmed by 4 bases and 3 bases, with 13 bases remaining between them. Germline CDR1 is SGHDT and CDR2 is YYEEEE. The CDR3 consists of 14 residues. The CDR3 DNA follows: TGTGCCAGCAGCGCAAACGGGCCGCACTATGGCTACACCTTC. Amino acids: CASSANGPHYGYTF.